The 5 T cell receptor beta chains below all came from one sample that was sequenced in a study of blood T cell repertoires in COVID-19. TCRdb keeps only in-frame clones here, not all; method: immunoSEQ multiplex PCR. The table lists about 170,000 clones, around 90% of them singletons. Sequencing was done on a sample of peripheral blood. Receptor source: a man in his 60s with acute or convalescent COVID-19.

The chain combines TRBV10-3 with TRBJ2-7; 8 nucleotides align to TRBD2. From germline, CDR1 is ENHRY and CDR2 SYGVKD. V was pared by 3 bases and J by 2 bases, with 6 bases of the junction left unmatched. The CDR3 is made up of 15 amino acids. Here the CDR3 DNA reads TGTGCCATCAGTGAAAGGGATAGCGGGACCTACGAGCAGTACTTC. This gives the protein CAISERDSGTYEQYF.

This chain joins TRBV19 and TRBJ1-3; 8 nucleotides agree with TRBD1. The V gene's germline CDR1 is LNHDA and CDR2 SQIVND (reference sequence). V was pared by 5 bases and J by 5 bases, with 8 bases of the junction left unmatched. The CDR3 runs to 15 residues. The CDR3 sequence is CASSRTGRKRNTIYF. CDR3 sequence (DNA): TGTGCCAGTAGTCGGACAGGGAGAAAAAGAAACACCATATATTTT.

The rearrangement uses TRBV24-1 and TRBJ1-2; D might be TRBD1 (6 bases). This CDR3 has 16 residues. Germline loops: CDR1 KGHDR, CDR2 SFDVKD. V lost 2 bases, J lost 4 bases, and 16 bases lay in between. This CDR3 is CATSDSRTVYSYGYTF. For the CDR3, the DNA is TGTGCCACCAGTGATTCTCGGACAGTATACAGCTATGGCTACACCTTC.

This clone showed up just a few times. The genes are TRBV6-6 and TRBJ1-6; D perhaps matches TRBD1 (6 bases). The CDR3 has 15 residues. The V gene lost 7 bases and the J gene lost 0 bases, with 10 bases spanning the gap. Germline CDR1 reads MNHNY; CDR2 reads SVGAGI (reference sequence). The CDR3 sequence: CASIQGSSYNSPLHF. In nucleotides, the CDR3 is TGTGCCAGCATACAGGGAAGCTCCTATAATTCACCCCTCCACTTT.

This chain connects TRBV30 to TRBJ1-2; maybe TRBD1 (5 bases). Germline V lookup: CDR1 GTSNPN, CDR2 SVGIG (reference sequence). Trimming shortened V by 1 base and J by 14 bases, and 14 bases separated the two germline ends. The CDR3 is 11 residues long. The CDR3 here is CAWSAFREGTF. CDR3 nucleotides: TGTGCCTGGAGTGCCTTCAGGGAAGGGACCTTC.